This TCR beta chain was sequenced for a study of blood T cells in healthy people across ages. Sample-barcoded 5' priming and a J-beta primer mix drove a second PCR of roughly 6 to 12 cycles. TCRdb reprocessed the 5' RACE reads with MiXCR, giving one entry per CDR3 protein. Of more than 800,000 distinct CDR3 sequences in the sample, around 28% were seen once. This clonotype has a count of ten or more. Its specificity is unknown. The CDR3 length is 17 residues. Germline-derived CDR1 and CDR2 are SGHTA and FQGNSA. The ends were cut back, 0 bases at V and 0 bases at J, with 14 bases in the middle. Findings of the study overall: Donor CMV status, an unknown factor, possibly confounded changes in expanded clonotypes.

Material: blood. V gene TRBV7-2 combines with J gene TRBJ2-5; TRBD2 might be the D (5 bases). This clonotype was obtained from a woman aged 80 or over in good health. DNA for the CDR3: TGTGCCAGCAGCTTAGCGGCGGGCGCCTTCAACCAAGAGACCCAGTACTTC. Its translation is CASSLAAGAFNQETQYF.